A single sample is the source of the 32 T cell receptor beta chains below, sequenced in a study of cytomegalovirus exposure and HLA in healthy donors (dated by TCRdb to 2016 to 2017). The library came from the immunoSEQ multiplex PCR assay. A mixture of 60 forward primers for TCR Vbeta segments and 13 reverse primers for TCR Jbeta segments was used in the multiplex PCR. TCRdb mirrors the immuneACCESS table, restricted to in-frame sequences. Some clones are absent from its copies; in checked studies, under half trace to an unresolved V gene, and the reason for the others is unknown. Across this sample there are about 160,000 clones, with roughly three quarters seen only once. The leading ten clones occupy about 4.7% of the sample. The sequenced sample was PBMCs. The receptors originated from a man younger than 30 in good health and CMV-seropositive.

This clone was counted only a few times. V gene TRBV5-4 combines with J gene TRBJ1-2, with D possibly matching TRBD1 (5 bases). CDR1 and CDR2 (germline): SGHNT, YYREEE (reference sequence). This CDR3 has 15 residues. V lost 2 bases and J 4 bases, leaving 15 bases between the germline ends. CDR3 amino acids: CASSFATGSRYGYTF. Here the CDR3 DNA reads TGTGCCAGCAGCTTCGCCACAGGCTCACGCTATGGCTACACCTTC.

This clone was observed a handful of times. The V and J genes are TRBV30 and TRBJ1-4; TRBD1 agrees at 7 bases. Germline-derived CDR1 and CDR2 are GTSNPN and SVGIG (reference sequence). The ends lost 3 bases at V and 0 bases at J; junction bases unmatched: 7. The CDR3 covers 16 residues. The chain's CDR3 is CAWRRTGVATNEKLFF. CDR3 coding DNA: TGTGCCTGGAGGAGAACAGGGGTTGCAACTAATGAAAAACTGTTTTTT.

The CDR3 DNA reads as TGTGCCAGCAGCTTAGATCCAGTCTCGGGGTGGAATGAGCAGTTCTTC. This translates into CASSLDPVSGWNEQFF. This chain links TRBV7-2 with TRBJ2-1, with a possible D match to TRBD2 (5 bases). Trimming removed 1 base at V and 7 bases at J, with 17 bases between. Per germline, CDR1 SGHTA and CDR2 FQGNSA. This CDR3 has 16 amino acids.

This chain joins TRBV5-8 and TRBJ1-5; the D gene is possibly TRBD1 (5 bases). The germline V gene encodes CDR1 SGHTS and CDR2 YDEGEE. The CDR3 is 16 residues long. V shed 4 bases and J shed 5 bases, with 19 bases lying between them. CDR3 DNA: TGTGCCAGCAGCCCTCCCCTTGGGGGGGGTGATCAGCCCCAGCATTTT. Its protein product is CASSPPLGGGDQPQHF.

The chain employs TRBV5-6 and TRBJ2-3; D not certain. The CDR3 has 11 residues. In germline, CDR1 is SGHDT, CDR2 YYEEEE. Trimming took 4 bases from V and 4 from J, leaving 4 bases between them. DNA of the CDR3: TGTGCCAGCAGCAGCGCAGATACGCAGTATTTT. Translation: CASSSADTQYF.

Here the CDR3 DNA reads TGTGCCAGCCTTACTAGCGGTAGCACAGATACGCAGTATTTT. Its translation: CASLTSGSTDTQYF. This rearrangement joins TRBV6-1 to TRBJ2-3, with 8 bases lining up with TRBD2. Germline CDR1 is MNHNS and CDR2 is SASEGT. This CDR3 contains 14 residues. V lost 8 bases to trimming and J lost 0 bases; unmatched junction nucleotides: 4.

This clone was detected only a few times. This chain connects TRBV2 to TRBJ2-1, with TRBD2 matching 7 bases. J gave up 7 bases and V 6 bases, and 12 bases lay outside the gene matches. Per the germline V gene, CDR1 is SNHLY and CDR2 is FYNNEI. This CDR3 has 15 amino acids. In DNA, the CDR3 is TGTGCCAGCAGCGCCGGGACTACAGCGAGAAATGAGCAGTTCTTC. It yields the protein CASSAGTTARNEQFF.

The chain links TRBV10-3 to TRBJ2-1, with D possibly matching TRBD1 (6 bases). The CDR3 is made up of 16 amino acids. Germline CDR1 is ENHRY and CDR2 is SYGVKD. Deletions cut 2 bases from V and 0 bases from J, with 11 bases between. For the CDR3, the DNA is TGTGCCATCAGTGAGAGGGACAAAAGCTCCTACAATGAGCAGTTCTTC. Amino acids: CAISERDKSSYNEQFF.

V gene TRBV5-4 combines with J gene TRBJ2-3; the match to TRBD2 covers 9 bases. V trimming: 0 bases; J trimming: 2 bases; junction bases outside the gene matches: 7. Germline loops: CDR1 SGHNT, CDR2 YYREEE (reference sequence). CDR3 length equals 17 residues. This chain's CDR3 is CASSLVLAGGTTDTQYF. CDR3 in DNA: TGTGCCAGCAGCTTGGTACTGGCGGGGGGGACCACAGATACGCAGTATTTT.

V is TRBV6-4 and J is TRBJ2-1; 10 nucleotides agree with TRBD2. Germline values: CDR1 MRHNA, CDR2 SNTAGT. The CDR3 consists of 15 residues. Losses at the gene ends were 2 bases for V and 7 bases for J; bases not matched to a gene: 5. The CDR3 spells CASSDGSGGGNEQFF. The CDR3 DNA reads as TGTGCCAGCAGTGACGGAAGCGGGGGGGGGAATGAGCAGTTCTTC.

This chain uses TRBV7-9 with TRBJ2-2; TRBD2 agrees at 9 bases. V lost 0 bases, J lost 5 bases, and 4 bases stayed unmatched. This CDR3 has 16 residues. The germline V gene encodes CDR1 SEHNR and CDR2 FQNEAQ (reference sequence). CDR3 nucleotides: TGTGCCAGCAGCTTAGCGAGACTAGCGGATACCGGGGAGCTGTTTTTT. As protein: CASSLARLADTGELFF.

This chain joins TRBV5-1 and TRBJ1-2; 7 bases fit TRBD1. CDR3 size: 15 residues. J was trimmed by 1 base and V by 2 bases; bases with no gene match: 5. Germline values: CDR1 SGHRS, CDR2 YFSETQ. The DNA for the CDR3 is TGCGCCAGCAGCTTACGGGACAGTAGTAACTATGGCTACACCTTC. Translated: CASSLRDSSNYGYTF.

This chain uses TRBV5-6 with TRBJ1-1; the match to TRBD1 covers 7 bases. The germline gives CDR1 SGHDT, CDR2 YYEEEE. The junction had 1 base not matched to a gene; V was cut back by 1 base and J by 4 bases. CDR3 length: 13 amino acids. The CDR3, as DNA: TGTGCCAGCAGCTTGAGGACAGGCACTGAAGCTTTCTTT. Translation: CASSLRTGTEAFF.

In its sample, this clone was seen a few times. The chain recombines TRBV5-6 with TRBJ2-1; 9 bases match TRBD1. Germline V CDR1 and CDR2: SGHDT, YYEEEE. The CDR3 covers 13 residues. V shed 0 bases and J 10 bases; nucleotides not matched to a gene: 2. The CDR3 coding sequence is TGTGCCAGCAGCTTGGGGACAGGGGTCGAGCAGTTCTTC. Translated, it gives CASSLGTGVEQFF.

The chain has TRBV5-6 and TRBJ1-1; possibly TRBD1 for D (5 bases). The ends were cut back, 1 base at V and 4 bases at J, with 5 bases in the middle. Germline CDR1 reads SGHDT; CDR2 reads YYEEEE. This CDR3 is 12 amino acids long. The CDR3 sequence: CASSLRGTEAFF. The CDR3 DNA follows: TGTGCCAGCAGCTTGAGGGGCACTGAAGCTTTCTTT.

To note about this clone: Other nucleotide sequences in the sample specify the same CDR3. The rearrangement uses TRBV5-1 and TRBJ2-1; D is ambiguous. Germline loops: CDR1 SGHRS, CDR2 YFSETQ. This CDR3 has 13 amino acids. V lost 0 bases and J lost 5, with 6 bases in between. CDR3 sequence (DNA): TGCGCCAGCAGCTTGGGTACTAACAATGAGCAGTTCTTC. This encodes CASSLGTNNEQFF.

The chain recombines TRBV7-3 with TRBJ2-3; no clear D gene. Germline CDR1 and CDR2: SGHTA and FQGTGA. Trimming left V 1 base short and J 2 bases short, with 10 bases between. The CDR3 runs to 15 residues. The CDR3 nucleotides read TGTGCCAGCAGCTTAAGCGGTTTCATCACAGATACGCAGTATTTT. It codes for CASSLSGFITDTQYF.

This chain connects TRBV15 to TRBJ1-1, with TRBD1 as a possible D gene (5 bases). Trimming took 0 bases from V and 1 from J, leaving 18 bases between them. The CDR3 runs 18 residues. The germline V gene encodes CDR1 LNHNV and CDR2 YYDKDF (reference sequence). CDR3 nucleotides: TGTGCCACCAGCAGAGATCCTTATAAGGGGTTGAGGAACACTGAAGCTTTCTTT. Translated, it gives CATSRDPYKGLRNTEAFF.

This clone was detected only a few times. The V call is TRBV29-1, the J call TRBJ1-2; 7 bases are a match to TRBD1. Germline V gives CDR1 SQVTM, CDR2 ANQGSEA. V dropped 7 bases and J dropped 8; count of bases not matched to a gene: 10. This CDR3 comprises 12 residues. CDR3 amino acids: CSARDSHEGYTF. The CDR3 bases are TGCAGCGCCAGGGACAGCCACGAAGGCTACACCTTC.

The V and J genes are TRBV18 and TRBJ1-1; 7 positions match TRBD1. The V gene end was trimmed by 3 bases and the J gene end by 1 base; junction bases not matched to a gene: 8. The CDR3 totals 16 residues. The V gene's germline CDR1 is KGHSH and CDR2 LQKENI. The CDR3 coding sequence is TGTGCCAGCTCACCCGTCCCGACAGGGCCGAACACTGAAGCTTTCTTT. Residues: CASSPVPTGPNTEAFF.

J is TRBJ1-6 and V is TRBV6-5, with D unresolved. Germline CDR1 reads MNHEY; CDR2 reads SVGAGI. The CDR3 is 14 residues long. Trimming took off 5 bases at V and 9 bases at J, with 14 bases between the two ends. The CDR3 nucleotides read TGTGCCAGCAGTATCGGGTCAGTCAGTTCACCCCTCCACTTT. It translates to CASSIGSVSSPLHF.

This chain uses TRBV6-5 with TRBJ2-5, with TRBD2 matching 7 bases. This CDR3 is 13 amino acids long. The germline V gene encodes CDR1 MNHEY and CDR2 SVGAGI. Germline trimming cut 4 bases from V and 7 bases from J; bases unmatched to any gene: 6. CDR3 in amino acids: CASSFGLDGTQYF. The CDR3 bases are TGTGCCAGCAGTTTCGGACTAGATGGGACCCAGTACTTC.

V usage is TRBV11-2 and J usage is TRBJ1-2; D gene ambiguous. V was clipped by 3 bases and J by 5 bases, with 13 bases between them. The length of the CDR3 is 14 residues. Per the germline V gene, CDR1 is SGHAT and CDR2 is FQNNGV. The DNA of the CDR3 is TGTGCCAGCAGCTTTAATAGTAAAAGTTATGGCTACACCTTC. Protein product: CASSFNSKSYGYTF.

The chain uses TRBV7-2 and TRBJ1-2, with D perhaps TRBD1 (5 bases). V lost 4 bases to trimming and J lost 7 bases, with 16 bases between them. CDR1 SGHTA and CDR2 FQGNSA come from the germline V gene. The CDR3 contains 14 residues. As DNA, the CDR3 is TGTGCCAGCAGCTCTGATTCAGGGAGGGGTGGCTACACCTTC. Amino acids: CASSSDSGRGGYTF.

This rearrangement joins TRBV5-4 to TRBJ1-6; TRBD1 might be the D (6 bases). The CDR3 is 14 residues long. The ends were cut back, 4 bases at V and 7 bases at J, with 12 bases in the middle. Germline V gene data show CDR1 as SGHNT and CDR2 as YYREEE (reference sequence). DNA of the CDR3: TGTGCCAGCAGCAAACAGGGTGGAAATTCACCCCTCCACTTT. This encodes CASSKQGGNSPLHF.

With respect to this clone: One end of the junction does not line up with germline, which may come from a read error. This same CDR3 is encoded by further DNA sequences in the sample. The V call is TRBV13, the J call TRBJ2-3; TRBD2 aligns across 8 bases. The length of the CDR3 is 15 residues. Germline-derived CDR1 and CDR2 are PRHDT and FYEKMQ (reference sequence). The CDR3 protein is CASSLAGQDTDTQYF. CDR3 sequence (DNA): TGTGCTAGCAGCTTAGCGGGACAAGACACAGATACGCAGTATTTT.

V usage is TRBV5-6 and J usage is TRBJ1-2; 9 bases align to TRBD1. This CDR3 has 14 amino acids. The V gene end was trimmed by 4 bases and the J gene end by 2 bases; junction bases not matched to a gene: 3. Per the germline V gene, CDR1 is SGHDT and CDR2 is YYEEEE. The CDR3 DNA sequence: TGTGCCAGCAGCACGGACAGGGGAAACTATGGCTACACCTTC. This translates into CASSTDRGNYGYTF.

The chain employs TRBV9 and TRBJ2-1, with no clear D. The CDR3 runs 14 residues. The V end was cut by 0 bases, the J end by 6 bases, with 10 bases between. Germline V gene sequence: CDR1 SGDLS, CDR2 YYNGEE. The CDR3 DNA reads TGTGCCAGCAGCGTAGCTGTGGGCAGCAATGAGCAGTTCTTC. Protein sequence: CASSVAVGSNEQFF.

This sequence joins TRBV30 and TRBJ1-4, with 7 bases lining up with TRBD1. This CDR3 comprises 13 residues. V lost 0 bases to trimming and J lost 5 bases; unmatched junction nucleotides: 0. Germline CDR1 is GTSNPN and CDR2 is SVGIG (reference sequence). CDR3 region: CAWSVRGNEKLFF. CDR3 bases: TGTGCCTGGAGTGTCAGGGGGAATGAAAAACTGTTTTTT. The complete variable domain, with remaining parts taken from reference TRBV30 and TRBJ1-4, reads SQTIHQWPATLVQPVGSPLSLECTVEGTSNPNLYWYRQAAGRGLQLLFYSVGIGQISSEVPQNLSASRPQDRQFILSSKKLLLSDSGFYLCAWSVRGNEKLFFGSGTQLSVL.

The chain is built from TRBV27 and TRBJ1-2; D is possibly TRBD1 (6 bases). The CDR3 is 14 amino acids. Germline V CDR1 and CDR2: MNHEY, SMNVEV (reference sequence). V was pared by 2 bases and J by 4 bases, with 11 bases between. The CDR3 sequence: CASSLTGFTYGYTF. The DNA of the CDR3 is TGTGCCAGCAGTTTAACAGGGTTTACCTATGGCTACACCTTC.

The sample holds a few counts of this clone. The chain is built from TRBV13 and TRBJ2-2; 12 bases are shared with TRBD2. The CDR3 length is 15 residues. CDR1 is PRHDT and CDR2 is FYEKMQ in the germline V gene (reference sequence). The J segment lost 3 bases and the V segment lost 6 bases, leaving 2 bases of the junction unmatched. The CDR3: CASRRLAGDTGELFF. CDR3 nucleotides: TGTGCCAGCAGGCGACTAGCGGGAGACACCGGGGAGCTGTTTTTT. Using reference TRBV13 and TRBJ2-2 for the parts outside the CDR3, the full variable domain is AAGVIQSPRHLIKEKRETATLKCYPIPRHDTVYWYQQGPGQDPQFLISFYEKMQSDKGSIPDRFSAQQFSDYHSELNMSSLELGDSALYFCASRRLAGDTGELFFGEGSRLTVL.

The rearrangement links TRBV27 to TRBJ1-2; 8 bases match TRBD1. The CDR3 has 15 residues. The germline CDR1 and CDR2 sequences are MNHEY and SMNVEV (reference sequence). With V trimmed by 10 bases and J by 6 bases, 16 bases remained unmatched. This CDR3 reads CATLYQWSGGNGYTF. The CDR3 DNA is TGTGCCACGCTATATCAATGGTCAGGGGGCAATGGCTACACCTTC.